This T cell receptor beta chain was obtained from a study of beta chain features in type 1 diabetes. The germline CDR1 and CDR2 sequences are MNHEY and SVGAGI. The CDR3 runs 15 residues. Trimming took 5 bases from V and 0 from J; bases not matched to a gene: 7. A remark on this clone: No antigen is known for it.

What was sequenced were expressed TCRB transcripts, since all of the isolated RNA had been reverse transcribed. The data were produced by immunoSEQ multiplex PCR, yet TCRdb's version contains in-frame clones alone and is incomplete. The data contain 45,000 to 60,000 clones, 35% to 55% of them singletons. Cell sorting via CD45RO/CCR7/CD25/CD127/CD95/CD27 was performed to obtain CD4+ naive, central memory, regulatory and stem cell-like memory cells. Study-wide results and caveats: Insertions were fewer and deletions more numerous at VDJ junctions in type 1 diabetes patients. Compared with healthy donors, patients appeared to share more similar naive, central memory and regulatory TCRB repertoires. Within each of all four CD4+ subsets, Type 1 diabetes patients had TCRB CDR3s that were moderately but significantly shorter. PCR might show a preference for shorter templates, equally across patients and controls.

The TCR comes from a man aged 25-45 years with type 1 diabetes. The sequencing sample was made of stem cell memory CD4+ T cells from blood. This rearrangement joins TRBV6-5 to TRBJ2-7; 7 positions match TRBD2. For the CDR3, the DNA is TGTGCCAGCAGTGCCTCGCTAGCGGACTCCTACGAGCAGTACTTC. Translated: CASSASLADSYEQYF.